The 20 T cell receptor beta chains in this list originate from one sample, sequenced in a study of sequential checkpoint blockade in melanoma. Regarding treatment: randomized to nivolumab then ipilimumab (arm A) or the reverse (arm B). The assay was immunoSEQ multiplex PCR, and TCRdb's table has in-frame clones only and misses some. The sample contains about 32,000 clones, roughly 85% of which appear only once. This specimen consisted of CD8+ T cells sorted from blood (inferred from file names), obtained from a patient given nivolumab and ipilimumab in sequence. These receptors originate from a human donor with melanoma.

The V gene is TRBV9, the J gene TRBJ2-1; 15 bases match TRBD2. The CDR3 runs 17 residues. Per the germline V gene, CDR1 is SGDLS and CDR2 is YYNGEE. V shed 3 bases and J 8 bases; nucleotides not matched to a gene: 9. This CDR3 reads CASSAGLAGGPSDEQFF. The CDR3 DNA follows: TGTGCCAGCAGCGCCGGACTAGCGGGAGGGCCCTCCGATGAGCAGTTCTTC.

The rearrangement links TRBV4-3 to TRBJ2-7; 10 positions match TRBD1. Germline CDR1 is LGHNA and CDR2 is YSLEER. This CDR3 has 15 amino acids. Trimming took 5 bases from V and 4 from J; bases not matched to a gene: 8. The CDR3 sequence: CASSYTGTGVYEQYF. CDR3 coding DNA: TGCGCCAGCAGCTACACCGGGACAGGGGTTTACGAGCAGTACTTC.

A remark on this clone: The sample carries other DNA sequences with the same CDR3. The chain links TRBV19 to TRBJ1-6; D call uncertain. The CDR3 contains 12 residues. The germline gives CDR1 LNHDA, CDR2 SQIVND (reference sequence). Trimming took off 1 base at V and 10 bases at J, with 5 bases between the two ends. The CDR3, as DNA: TGTGCCAGTAGTATAGGAGGGTCACCCCTCCACTTT. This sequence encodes CASSIGGSPLHF.

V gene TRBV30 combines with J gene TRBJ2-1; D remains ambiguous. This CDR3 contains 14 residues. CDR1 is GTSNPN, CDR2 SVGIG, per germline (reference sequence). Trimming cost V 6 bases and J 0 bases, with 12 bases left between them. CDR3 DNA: TGTGCCTGCACAGACGGTAGCTCCTACAATGAGCAGTTCTTC. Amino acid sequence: CACTDGSSYNEQFF. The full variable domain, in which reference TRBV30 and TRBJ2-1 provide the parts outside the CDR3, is SQTIHQWPATLVQPVGSPLSLECTVEGTSNPNLYWYRQAAGRGLQLLFYSVGIGQISSEVPQNLSASRPQDRQFILSSKKLLLSDSGFYLCACTDGSSYNEQFFGPGTRLTVL.

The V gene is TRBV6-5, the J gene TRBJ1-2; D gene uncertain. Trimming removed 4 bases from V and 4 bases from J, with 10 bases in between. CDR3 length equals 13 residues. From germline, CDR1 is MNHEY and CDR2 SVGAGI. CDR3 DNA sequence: TGTGCCAGCAGTTTAGCTACTTCCTATGGCTACACCTTC. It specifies CASSLATSYGYTF.

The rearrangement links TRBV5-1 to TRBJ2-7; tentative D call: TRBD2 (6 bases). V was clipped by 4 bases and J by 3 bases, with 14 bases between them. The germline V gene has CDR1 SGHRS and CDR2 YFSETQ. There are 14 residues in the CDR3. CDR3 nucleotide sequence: TGCGCCAGCAGCGTACGGGGGACCGACTACGAGCAGTACTTC. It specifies CASSVRGTDYEQYF.

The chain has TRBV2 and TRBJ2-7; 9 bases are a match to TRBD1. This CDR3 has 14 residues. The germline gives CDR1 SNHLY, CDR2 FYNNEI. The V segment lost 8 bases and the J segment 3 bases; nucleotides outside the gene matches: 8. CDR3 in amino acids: CASVPGTGIYEQYF. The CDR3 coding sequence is TGTGCCAGCGTACCCGGGACAGGGATCTACGAGCAGTACTTC.

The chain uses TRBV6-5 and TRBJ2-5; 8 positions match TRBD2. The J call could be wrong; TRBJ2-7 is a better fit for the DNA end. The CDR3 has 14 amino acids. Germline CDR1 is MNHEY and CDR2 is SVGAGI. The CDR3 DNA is TGTGCCAGCAGCTATAGCGGGGAAGCCTACGAGCAGTACTTC. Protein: CASSYSGEAYEQYF.

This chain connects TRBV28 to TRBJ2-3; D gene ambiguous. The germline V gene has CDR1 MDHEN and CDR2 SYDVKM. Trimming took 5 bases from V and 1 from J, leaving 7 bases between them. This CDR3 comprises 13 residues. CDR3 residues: CASSPIGTDTQYF. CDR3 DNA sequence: TGTGCCAGCAGTCCTATAGGCACAGATACGCAGTATTTT.

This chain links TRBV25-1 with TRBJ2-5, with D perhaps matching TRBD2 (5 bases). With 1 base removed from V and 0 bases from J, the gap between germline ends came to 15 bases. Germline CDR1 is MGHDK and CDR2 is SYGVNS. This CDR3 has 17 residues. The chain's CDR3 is CASSEFQEVGYQETQYF. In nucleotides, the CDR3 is TGTGCCAGCAGTGAATTTCAGGAGGTGGGGTACCAAGAGACCCAGTACTTC.

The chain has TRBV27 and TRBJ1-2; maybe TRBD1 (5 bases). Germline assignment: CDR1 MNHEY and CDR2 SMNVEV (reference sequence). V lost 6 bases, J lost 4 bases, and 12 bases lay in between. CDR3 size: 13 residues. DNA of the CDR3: TGTGCCAGCAGCGGCTGGGGCTCCTATGGCTACACCTTC. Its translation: CASSGWGSYGYTF.

The CDR3 coding sequence is TGCGCCAGCAGCCAAGATTCTGGGACAGGGAGCTCCGAGCAGTACTTC. It encodes CASSQDSGTGSSEQYF. This rearrangement joins TRBV4-3 to TRBJ2-7, with 9 bases aligning to TRBD1. V shed 0 bases and J 6 bases; nucleotides not matched to a gene: 9. Germline V lookup: CDR1 LGHNA, CDR2 YSLEER. This CDR3 region has 16 residues.

The CDR3 here is CASSLERVDTYEQYF. CDR3 DNA: TGTGCCAGCAGCTTAGAGCGGGTCGATACCTACGAGCAGTACTTC. The rearrangement joins TRBV11-2 to TRBJ2-7; the D gene is possibly TRBD2 (5 bases). CDR1 is SGHAT, CDR2 FQNNGV, per germline. V shed 0 bases and J shed 2 bases, with 11 bases lying between them. This CDR3 is 15 amino acids long.

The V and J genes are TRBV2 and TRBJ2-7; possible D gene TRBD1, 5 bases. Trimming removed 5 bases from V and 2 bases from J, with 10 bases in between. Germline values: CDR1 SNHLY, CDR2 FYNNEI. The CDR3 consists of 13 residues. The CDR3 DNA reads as TGTGCCAGCAGTTTTGGCAGGGCCTACGAGCAGTACTTC. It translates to CASSFGRAYEQYF.

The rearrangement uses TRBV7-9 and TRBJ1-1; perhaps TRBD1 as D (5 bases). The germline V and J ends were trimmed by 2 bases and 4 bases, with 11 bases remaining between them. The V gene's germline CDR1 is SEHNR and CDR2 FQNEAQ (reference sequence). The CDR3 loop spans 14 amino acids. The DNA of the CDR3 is TGTGCCAGCAGCTTACTGACAGCGGGCACTGAAGCTTTCTTT. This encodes CASSLLTAGTEAFF. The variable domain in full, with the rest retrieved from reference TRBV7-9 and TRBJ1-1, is DTGVSQNPRHKITKRGQNVTFRCDPISEHNRLYWYRQTLGQGPEFLTYFQNEAQLEKSRLLSDRFSAERPKGSFSTLEIQRTEQGDSAMYLCASSLLTAGTEAFFGQGTRLTVV.

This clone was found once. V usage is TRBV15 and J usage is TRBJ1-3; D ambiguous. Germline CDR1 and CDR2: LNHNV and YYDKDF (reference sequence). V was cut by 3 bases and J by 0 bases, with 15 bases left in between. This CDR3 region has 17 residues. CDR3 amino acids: CATSRGLIGSSGNTIYF. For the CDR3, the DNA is TGTGCCACCAGCAGGGGCCTGATAGGGAGCTCTGGAAACACCATATATTTT.

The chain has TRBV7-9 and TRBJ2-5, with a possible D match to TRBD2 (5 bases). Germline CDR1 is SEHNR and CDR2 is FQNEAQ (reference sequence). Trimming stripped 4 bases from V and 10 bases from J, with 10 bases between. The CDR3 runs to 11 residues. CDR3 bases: TGTGCCAGCAGCTCCGGCGGGTTCCAGTACTTC. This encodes CASSSGGFQYF.

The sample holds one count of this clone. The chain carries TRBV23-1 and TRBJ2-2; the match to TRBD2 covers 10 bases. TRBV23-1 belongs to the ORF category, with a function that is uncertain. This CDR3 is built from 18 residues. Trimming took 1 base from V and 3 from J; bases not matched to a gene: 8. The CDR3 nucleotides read TGCGCCAGCAGTCAATTTGCGAGCGGGGGGGCCGACACCGGGGAGCTGTTTTTT. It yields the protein CASSQFASGGADTGELFF.

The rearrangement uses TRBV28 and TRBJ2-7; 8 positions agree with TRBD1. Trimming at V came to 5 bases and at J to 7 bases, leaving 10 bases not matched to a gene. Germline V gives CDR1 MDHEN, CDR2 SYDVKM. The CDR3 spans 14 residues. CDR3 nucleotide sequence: TGTGCCAGCAGTCTGGACAGGGAGTGGCGTGAGCAGTACTTC. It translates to CASSLDREWREQYF.

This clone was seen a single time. The CDR3 bases are TGCGCCAGCAGCCAGGTTCAGACAGGATTAGACAATGAGCAGTTCTTC. Translation: CASSQVQTGLDNEQFF. The chain joins TRBV4-3 to TRBJ2-1, with D perhaps TRBD1 (6 bases). Trimming stripped 3 bases from V and 5 bases from J, with 17 bases between. The germline V gene has CDR1 LGHNA and CDR2 YSLEER. This CDR3 is 16 amino acids long.